Listed below are T cell receptor beta chains from one sample, sequenced in a study of T-cell reconstitution after alpha-beta-depleted transplantation in children. Each CDR3 protein is one row after TCRdb ran MiXCR on the PCR reads. The repertoire holds more than 250,000 distinct CDR3 sequences, with over 8% as singletons. This sample comprised PBMCs from the stem cell graft donor, obtained from the stem cell graft. Source of these receptors: a human donor who donated a stem cell graft to a child with SCID. Both conserved end residues are part of each CDR3. The order of the fields is D gene, J gene, V gene, clone size, CDR3 protein, CDR3 DNA. A D gene is named only where the DNA matches it firmly. For some rows the clone size is stated as once, few or many, or as a class when expanded; others skip it.

>.|TRBJ2-5|TRBV5-1|few
CASSLTGVVVETQYF
TGCGCCAGCAGCTTGACGGGGGTAGTTGTAGAGACCCAGTACTTC
>.|TRBJ2-3|TRBV6-1|.
CASSESRRAGTDTQYF
TGTGCCAGCAGTGAATCCCGCAGGGCAGGCACAGATACGCAGTATTTT
>.|TRBJ2-3|TRBV27|.
CASSSPGRYTDTQYF
TGTGCCAGCAGTTCTCCGGGACGATACACAGATACGCAGTATTTT
>TRBD1|TRBJ2-1|TRBV7-2|few
CASSLAGTAGSYNEQFF
TGTGCCAGCAGCTTAGCCGGGACAGCCGGCTCCTACAATGAGCAGTTCTTC
>.|TRBJ1-4|TRBV20-1|many
CSARAQATNEKLFF
TGCAGTGCTAGAGCCCAAGCGACTAATGAAAAACTGTTTTTT
>TRBD1|TRBJ2-7|TRBV5-1|.
CASSSIGDRAYEQYF
TGCGCCAGCAGCTCGATCGGAGACAGGGCCTACGAGCAGTACTTC
>.|TRBJ2-2|TRBV20-1|many
CSARDGYTGELFF
TGCAGTGCTAGAGATGGGTACACCGGGGAGCTGTTTTTT
>.|TRBJ2-7|TRBV14|few
CASSRAGSHEQYF
TGTGCCAGCAGCAGAGCAGGGTCGCACGAGCAGTACTTC
>.|TRBJ1-6|TRBV24-1|.
CATSDIPRQDHNSPLHF
TGTGCCACCAGTGATATCCCCCGACAGGACCATAATTCACCCCTCCACTTT
>.|TRBJ2-1|TRBV4-2|few
CASSQDNDNEQFF
TGTGCCAGCAGCCAAGATAACGACAATGAGCAGTTCTTC
>TRBD1|TRBJ2-7|TRBV5-1|few
CASSVTGTASYEQYF
TGCGCCAGCAGCGTAACCGGGACAGCCTCCTACGAGCAGTACTTC
>.|TRBJ1-5|TRBV20-1|.
CSARAGGANEPQHF
TGCAGTGCTAGAGCGGGGGGGGCGAACGAGCCCCAGCATTTT
>.|TRBJ1-1|TRBV3-1|few
CASSQDPGGNTEAFF
TGTGCCAGCAGCCAAGATCCAGGAGGCAACACTGAAGCTTTCTTT
>.|TRBJ2-7|TRBV5-1|.
CASRSDGYEQYF
TGCGCCAGCAGATCAGACGGGTACGAGCAGTACTTC
>TRBD1|TRBJ2-1|TRBV4-1|.
CASSQPTGERIF
TGCGCCAGCAGCCAACCAACAGGGGAGAGGATCTTC
>.|TRBJ1-1|TRBV7-3|.
CASSVLAGEGTEAFF
TGTGCCAGCAGCGTCCTCGCGGGAGAGGGCACTGAAGCTTTCTTT
>TRBD1|TRBJ1-4|TRBV9|many
CASSTRQGATNEKLFF
TGTGCCAGCAGCACAAGACAGGGCGCAACTAATGAAAAACTGTTTTTT
>.|TRBJ1-1|TRBV6-1|few
CASTEGRFNTEAFF
TGTGCCAGCACCGAAGGGCGGTTTAACACTGAAGCTTTCTTT
>.|TRBJ1-1|TRBV18|once
CASSPRMTGNTEAFF
TGTGCCAGCTCACCACGGATGACGGGTAACACTGAAGCTTTCTTT
>.|TRBJ2-2|TRBV10-3|few
CAISADSSNTGELFF
TGTGCCATCAGTGCTGACAGTTCGAACACCGGGGAGCTGTTTTTT
>.|TRBJ2-4|TRBV13|many
CASSSWGQTWMYF
TGTGCCAGCAGCTCCTGGGGACAAACATGGATGTACTTC
>.|TRBJ2-5|TRBV24-1|.
CATSGGTPGSQETQYF
TGTGCCACCAGTGGGGGGACTCCGGGATCCCAAGAGACCCAGTACTTC
>.|TRBJ2-5|TRBV12-3/TRBV12-4|many
CASSPGGNGETQYF
TGTGCCAGCAGTCCCGGGGGTAATGGAGAGACCCAGTACTTC
>.|TRBJ2-5|TRBV18|few
CASSPPVQQETQYF
TGTGCCAGCTCACCACCGGTACAACAAGAGACCCAGTACTTC
>.|TRBJ2-1|TRBV5-1|few
CASSLPGGGEYNEQFF
TGCGCCAGCAGCTTGCCGGGCGGGGGCGAGTACAATGAGCAGTTCTTC
>.|TRBJ1-1|TRBV10-2|many
CASSYYMDTEAFF
TGCGCCAGCAGTTACTACATGGACACTGAAGCTTTCTTT
>TRBD1|TRBJ2-7|TRBV12-3/TRBV12-4|.
CASSSGGVPYEQYF
TGTGCCAGCAGCTCAGGGGGCGTCCCCTACGAGCAGTACTTC
>TRBD2|TRBJ2-7|TRBV13|many
CASRTSGLYEQYF
TGTGCCAGCAGGACTAGCGGTCTTTACGAGCAGTACTTC
>.|TRBJ2-1|TRBV7-9|.
CASRHTLPEQFF
TGTGCCAGCAGGCATACACTCCCCGAGCAGTTCTTC
>.|TRBJ2-1|TRBV20-1|few
CSARVSPHGYNEQFF
TGCAGTGCTAGAGTTAGTCCGCACGGATACAATGAGCAGTTCTTC